This T cell receptor (beta chain) was sequenced during a study of T-cell memory formation after mild COVID-19. The wider study: Largely donor-specific TCR clusters were found.

For this clonotype: Its cognate antigen is unknown.

Trimming shortened V by 7 bases and J by 10 bases, and 9 bases separated the two germline ends. The CDR3 totals 11 residues. Germline CDR1 SGHRS, CDR2 YFSETQ. TCRdb processed the 5' RACE reads anew with MiXCR; each CDR3 protein has one entry. The sample includes 300,000 to 400,000 distinct CDR3 sequences, 13% to 15% seen only once; the top ten take roughly a fifth. General study findings and limits: Within pre-infection memory, some responding clones were found, suggesting cross-reactive memory joined.

This receptor was identified in a man between 18 and 29 years old who had mild COVID-19 (a few samples of this study predate the infection). Cell type and time point are not known. The sequencing sample was made of PBMCs or a T cell subset sorted from them (not recorded which). The chain has TRBV5-1 and TRBJ1-6; no clear D gene. CDR3 nucleotide sequence: TGCGCCAGCGCCACTGGCTCACCCCTCCACTTT. Translation: CASATGSPLHF. The whole variable domain, remainder taken from reference TRBV5-1 and TRBJ1-6, is KAGVTQTPRYLIKTRGQQVTLSCSPISGHRSVSWYQQTPGQGLQFLFEYFSETQRNKGNFPGRFSGRQFSNSRSEMNVSTLELGDSALYLCASATGSPLHFGNGTRLTVT.